The 10 T cell receptor beta chains given below trace back to one sample, sequenced in a study of CD8 T cells in ankylosing spondylitis. TCRdb used MiXCR to reprocess the 5' RACE reads, holding one entry per CDR3 protein. The table has approximately 140,000 distinct CDR3 sequences, 8% to 9% seen once. Sequencing was performed on synovial fluid, either unsorted or a sorted T cell fraction (not recorded which). The origin of the receptors is a male donor with ankylosing spondylitis.

The V gene is TRBV7-9, the J gene TRBJ2-1; the D is unclear. The V end was cut by 3 bases, the J end by 0 bases, with 9 bases between. Germline V CDR1 and CDR2: SEHNR, FQNEAQ (reference sequence). There are 15 residues in the CDR3. CDR3: CASSFRLRSYNEQFF. CDR3 DNA: TGTGCCAGCAGCTTCAGGTTGCGCTCCTACAATGAGCAGTTCTTC.

Many counts were recorded for this clonotype. DNA for the CDR3: TGTGCCAGCTCACCGAGGGGCCAGAATCAGCCCCAGCATTTT. Protein sequence: CASSPRGQNQPQHF. This sequence joins TRBV18 and TRBJ1-5, with D possibly being TRBD1 (5 bases). Trimming cost V 3 bases and J 4 bases, with 10 bases left between them. The germline CDR1 and CDR2 sequences are KGHSH and LQKENI. The CDR3 has 14 residues.

This clonotype was detected only a few times. The chain recombines TRBV12-3 or TRBV12-4 with TRBJ1-3; 9 nucleotides line up with TRBD1. The length of the CDR3 is 13 residues. V gave up 6 bases and J gave up 7 bases; unmatched junction bases: 4. The CDR3 DNA reads as TGTGCCAGCAGAACCGGGACAGGGAACACCATATATTTT. Encoded protein: CASRTGTGNTIYF.

This clonotype was recorded many times. The chain combines TRBV7-2 with TRBJ2-5; 7 bases line up with TRBD1. The CDR3 contains 15 residues. The V gene's germline CDR1 is SGHTA and CDR2 FQGNSA. The V gene end was trimmed by 5 bases and the J gene end by 5 bases; junction bases not matched to a gene: 11. The CDR3 loop is CASSINKGGMETQYF. CDR3 bases: TGTGCCAGCAGCATCAATAAAGGGGGCATGGAGACCCAGTACTTC.

By its share, this clonotype is medium-sized. The chain carries TRBV6-5 and TRBJ1-5, with D possibly TRBD1 on 5 matching bases. Germline assignment: CDR1 MNHEY and CDR2 SVGAGI. With 5 bases removed from V and 2 bases from J, the gap between germline ends came to 7 bases. The CDR3 runs 13 residues. For the CDR3, the DNA is TGTGCCAGCAGTCAGGGAGGCAATCAGCCCCAGCATTTT. This translates into CASSQGGNQPQHF.

This clonotype was counted at least ten times. V usage is TRBV28 and J usage is TRBJ2-2; TRBD2 matches at 11 bases. The trim removed 5 bases at V and 7 bases at J, leaving 9 bases unmatched. This CDR3 spans 16 amino acids. The V gene's germline CDR1 is MDHEN and CDR2 SYDVKM. CDR3 region: CASSPLLAGDHGELFF. The CDR3 coding sequence is TGTGCCAGCAGTCCCCTACTAGCGGGAGATCACGGGGAGCTGTTTTTT.

This clonotype rates as medium-sized. The chain recombines TRBV20-1 with TRBJ2-1; D not certain. V lost 6 bases to trimming and J lost 7 bases, with 7 bases between them. The CDR3 is 10 residues long. Per the germline V gene, CDR1 is DFQATT and CDR2 is SNEGSKA (reference sequence). The CDR3, as DNA: TGCAGTGCAGATCGGAATGAGCAGTTCTTC. This encodes CSADRNEQFF.

In its sample, this clonotype was seen many times. The genes are TRBV6-5 and TRBJ1-2; 7 nucleotides match TRBD1. From germline, CDR1 is MNHEY and CDR2 SVGAGI. CDR3 size: 14 residues. Unmatched junction bases numbered 6, after V lost 2 bases and J lost 6 bases. This CDR3 is CASSYRQGRDGYTF. DNA for the CDR3: TGTGCCAGCAGTTACCGACAGGGAAGGGATGGCTACACCTTC.

The chain joins TRBV29-1 to TRBJ2-1; D is ambiguous. The V end was cut by 7 bases, the J end by 5 bases, with 18 bases between. This CDR3 contains 14 residues. Germline lookup yields CDR1 SQVTM and CDR2 ANQGSEA. The CDR3 region is CSGERSDPDNEQFF. The CDR3 nucleotides are TGCAGCGGAGAGAGGTCAGATCCCGACAATGAGCAGTTCTTC.

The sample holds many counts of this clonotype. The chain couples TRBV4-1 to TRBJ1-1; D gene unclear. Germline V gene sequence: CDR1 MGHRA, CDR2 YSYEKL. V was shortened by 2 bases and J by 9 bases, with 13 bases between the two germline ends. The CDR3 runs to 13 residues. The CDR3 nucleotides are TGCGCCAGCAGCCAAACGCAGACCGGAAAAGCTTTCTTT. Translating gives CASSQTQTGKAFF.